Each of the 12 T cell receptor beta chains below was sequenced from the same sample in a study of identifying expanded T cells in peripheral blood. The protocol was immunoSEQ multiplex PCR, while the TCRdb copy is restricted to in-frame clones and leaves out a portion. The sample consists of some 70,000 clones, under 90% of them appearing once. The sequenced material came from blood. These receptors were obtained from a person aged 18 to 70 in good health.

The gene calls are TRBV19 and TRBJ2-3, with 9 positions matching TRBD1. The germline V gene has CDR1 LNHDA and CDR2 SQIVND (reference sequence). Trimming took 7 bases from V and 2 from J; bases not matched to a gene: 7. The CDR3 loop spans 15 amino acids. The CDR3: CASTQGQGDTDTQYF. CDR3 bases: TGTGCCAGTACTCAGGGACAGGGAGACACAGATACGCAGTATTTT.

The chain couples TRBV23-1 to TRBJ2-1; D gene unclear. TRBV23-1 is placed among ORFs of uncertain function. Between the trimmed V and J ends, which lost 4 bases and 2 bases, there was a span of 0 bases. CDR3 length: 11 amino acids. The DNA of the CDR3 is TGCGCCAGCAGTCCCTACAATGAGCAGTTCTTC. Protein product: CASSPYNEQFF.

The V gene is TRBV6-6, the J gene TRBJ1-2; 7 bases line up with TRBD1. Germline V gene sequence: CDR1 MNHNY, CDR2 SVGAGI (reference sequence). J lost 5 bases, V lost 8 bases, and 8 bases had no gene match. This CDR3 is 13 amino acids long. The CDR3: CASARDSKYGYTF. The DNA for the CDR3 is TGTGCCAGCGCTCGGGACAGCAAGTATGGCTACACCTTC.

This chain joins TRBV7-9 and TRBJ2-7; possibly TRBD2 for D (6 bases). Germline V gene sequence: CDR1 SEHNR, CDR2 FQNEAQ (reference sequence). Trimming removed 5 bases from V and 3 bases from J, with 11 bases in between. The CDR3 contains 13 residues. CDR3 amino acids: CASSPGLYYEQYF. The CDR3 DNA reads TGTGCCAGCAGCCCAGGACTATACTACGAGCAGTACTTC.

This clone was counted a few times. The chain recombines TRBV9 with TRBJ1-5, with unresolved D. The V end lost 0 bases, the J end lost 6 bases, and 10 bases lay between the germline ends. Germline V gives CDR1 SGDLS, CDR2 YYNGEE. This CDR3 contains 14 residues. The chain's CDR3 is CASSVDSQIQPQHF. As DNA, the CDR3 is TGTGCCAGCAGCGTAGACAGCCAGATTCAGCCCCAGCATTTT.

The gene calls are TRBV5-5 and TRBJ1-5; no firm D call. Germline lookup yields CDR1 SGHKS and CDR2 YYEKEE (reference sequence). V gave up 0 bases and J gave up 6 bases, with 10 bases separating them. This CDR3 has 14 amino acids. The CDR3 nucleotides are TGTGCCAGCAGCTTGGACGTTGGAGGTCAGCCCCAGCATTTT. It encodes CASSLDVGGQPQHF. The full variable domain, rest sourced from reference TRBV5-5 and TRBJ1-5, is DAGVTQSPTHLIKTRGQQVTLRCSPISGHKSVSWYQQVLGQGPQFIFQYYEKEERGRGNFPDRFSARQFPNYSSELNVNALLLGDSALYLCASSLDVGGQPQHFGDGTRLSIL.

V gene TRBV19 combines with J gene TRBJ1-5; the D is unclear. The CDR3 is 14 amino acids. V lost 2 bases and J lost 3, with 8 bases in between. Germline V gene lookup returns CDR1 LNHDA and CDR2 SQIVND (reference sequence). CDR3 sequence reads: CASSINGFNQPQHF. The CDR3 nucleotides read TGTGCCAGTAGTATAAACGGATTCAATCAGCCCCAGCATTTT.

The rearrangement links TRBV11-2 to TRBJ2-7; D might be TRBD1 (5 bases). V dropped 0 bases and J dropped 0 bases, with 9 bases sitting between them. This CDR3 spans 15 amino acids. Germline values: CDR1 SGHAT, CDR2 FQNNGV. CDR3 sequence (DNA): TGTGCCAGCAGCTTAGAAGGGGAAAGCTCCTACGAGCAGTACTTC. Translated: CASSLEGESSYEQYF.

The gene calls are TRBV19 and TRBJ2-6; D not certain. Trimming took off 4 bases at V and 0 bases at J, with 1 base between the two ends. Looked up from germline, CDR1 is LNHDA and CDR2 is SQIVND (reference sequence). This CDR3 contains 13 residues. Here the CDR3 DNA reads TGTGCCAGTAGTAACTCTGGGGCCAACGTCCTGACTTTC. Translating gives CASSNSGANVLTF.

The V call is TRBV10-3, the J call TRBJ2-7; 8 nucleotides line up with TRBD1. The CDR3 runs to 12 residues. CDR1 ENHRY and CDR2 SYGVKD come from the germline V gene. V was pared by 5 bases and J by 5 bases, with 2 bases of the junction left unmatched. Written as DNA, the CDR3 is TGTGCCATCAGTCCGACAGGGGACGAGCAGTACTTC. It encodes CAISPTGDEQYF.

V is TRBV29-1 and J is TRBJ2-6; D ambiguous. The CDR3 is 15 amino acids. CDR1 is SQVTM, CDR2 ANQGSEA, per germline. V was clipped by 4 bases and J by 0 bases, with 10 bases between them. CDR3: CSVGFRDSGANVLTF. The CDR3 nucleotides read TGCAGCGTTGGCTTTAGGGACTCTGGGGCCAACGTCCTGACTTTC.

The chain joins TRBV6-5 to TRBJ1-1; D not resolved. Per the germline V gene, CDR1 is MNHEY and CDR2 is SVGAGI. V was shortened by 7 bases and J by 1 base, with 7 bases between the two germline ends. The CDR3 covers 12 residues. CDR3 sequence reads: CASNWGNTEAFF. The CDR3 nucleotides read TGTGCCAGCAATTGGGGGAACACTGAAGCTTTCTTT.